A single sample is the source of the 25 T cell receptor beta chains below, sequenced in a study of blood T cell repertoires in COVID-19. Sequencing was performed with immunoSEQ multiplex PCR; in TCRdb, only in-frame clones are kept and a portion is missing. The table has about 83,000 clones, about four fifths seen once. Sample: peripheral blood. These receptors all stem from an elderly woman with active or convalescent COVID-19.

This clone was counted once. The chain recombines TRBV30 with TRBJ2-7; 7 positions agree with TRBD1. This CDR3 spans 12 amino acids. Trimming cost V 3 bases and J 6 bases; bases outside gene matches: 5. The germline V gene encodes CDR1 GTSNPN and CDR2 SVGIG (reference sequence). The CDR3 spells CAWSRQGPEQYF. The CDR3 region has the DNA TGTGCCTGGAGCCGACAGGGCCCCGAGCAGTACTTC.

The CDR3 loop reads CASSLATGGSGNTIYF. CDR3 nucleotides: TGTGCCAGCAGCTTAGCAACAGGGGGAAGCGGAAACACCATATATTTT. The chain couples TRBV7-6 to TRBJ1-3, with 8 bases matching TRBD1. Per the germline V gene, CDR1 is SGHVS and CDR2 is FNYEAQ. The CDR3 is made up of 16 amino acids. J was trimmed by 4 bases and V by 0 bases; bases with no gene match: 5. The variable domain in full, completed from reference TRBV7-6 and TRBJ1-3, reads GAGVSQSPRYKVTKRGQDVALRCDPISGHVSLYWYRQALGQGPEFLTYFNYEAQQDKSGLPNDRFSAERPEGSISTLTIQRTEQRDSAMYRCASSLATGGSGNTIYFGEGSWLTVV.

The rearrangement links TRBV7-8 to TRBJ1-2, with D possibly TRBD1 on 6 matching bases. Per germline, CDR1 SGHVS and CDR2 FQNEAQ. The CDR3 totals 12 residues. The V and J ends lost 4 bases and 8 bases respectively, with 11 bases between them. CDR3 bases: TGTGCCAGCAGCTCGACAGGCGCCGGCTACACCTTC. Amino acids: CASSSTGAGYTF.

The rearrangement uses TRBV10-3 and TRBJ2-5, with D possibly being TRBD1 (5 bases). Germline V gene data show CDR1 as ENHRY and CDR2 as SYGVKD. There are 13 residues in the CDR3. V shed 6 bases and J shed 0 bases, with 8 bases lying between them. The CDR3 sequence is CAIRDNNQETQYF. Written as DNA, the CDR3 is TGTGCCATCAGGGACAACAACCAAGAGACCCAGTACTTC.

The rearrangement uses TRBV7-9 and TRBJ1-1; D might be TRBD1 (6 bases). Germline CDR1 and CDR2: SEHNR and FQNEAQ (reference sequence). Trimming removed 0 bases from V and 7 bases from J, with 12 bases in between. This CDR3 is 14 amino acids long. The CDR3 sequence: CASSLAFLDSEAFF. Here the CDR3 DNA reads TGTGCCAGCAGCTTAGCATTCTTGGACAGTGAAGCTTTCTTT. The whole variable domain, filled in from reference TRBV7-9 and TRBJ1-1, reads DTGVSQNPRHKITKRGQNVTFRCDPISEHNRLYWYRQTLGQGPEFLTYFQNEAQLEKSRLLSDRFSAERPKGSFSTLEIQRTEQGDSAMYLCASSLAFLDSEAFFGQGTRLTVV.

The CDR3 region is CASSLLRTDMNTEAFF. CDR3 nucleotide sequence: TGTGCCAGCAGCCTCTTAAGGACGGACATGAACACTGAAGCTTTCTTT. The rearrangement uses TRBV14 and TRBJ1-1, with D maybe TRBD1 (5 bases). With 4 bases removed from V and 0 bases from J, the gap between germline ends came to 15 bases. Germline lookup yields CDR1 SGHDN and CDR2 FVKESK. The length of the CDR3 is 16 residues.

V gene TRBV9 combines with J gene TRBJ2-5; 8 bases fit TRBD2. Trimming took 0 bases from V and 0 from J; bases not matched to a gene: 4. The CDR3 extends over 16 amino acids. The V gene's germline CDR1 is SGDLS and CDR2 YYNGEE. CDR3 amino acids: CASSVEAGDYQETQYF. The CDR3, as DNA: TGTGCCAGCAGCGTAGAAGCGGGGGACTACCAAGAGACCCAGTACTTC.

The chain links TRBV9 to TRBJ1-1, with 8 nucleotides matching TRBD1. The CDR3 length is 14 residues. CDR1 and CDR2 from the germline V gene are SGDLS and YYNGEE. Trimming took 0 bases from V and 5 from J; bases not matched to a gene: 3. The CDR3 protein is CASSVDRGRTEAFF. The CDR3 nucleotides are TGTGCCAGCAGCGTAGACAGGGGGAGGACTGAAGCTTTCTTT.

This chain joins TRBV6-5 and TRBJ2-3; tentative D call: TRBD2 (6 bases). The V end was cut by 8 bases, the J end by 1 base, with 10 bases between. This CDR3 region has 13 residues. The V gene's germline CDR1 is MNHEY and CDR2 SVGAGI. The CDR3 loop is CASGVAGTDTQYF. The CDR3 DNA sequence: TGTGCCAGCGGAGTAGCGGGCACAGATACGCAGTATTTT.

The rearrangement links TRBV12-3 or TRBV12-4 to TRBJ2-7; D not certain. The ends were cut back, 5 bases at V and 7 bases at J, with 12 bases in the middle. The CDR3 totals 12 residues. CDR3 loop: CASSRHLWEQYF. In DNA, the CDR3 is TGTGCCAGCAGTAGACACCTCTGGGAGCAGTACTTC.

The J gene is TRBJ2-5, the V gene TRBV6-5; D unclear. CDR3 length: 11 residues. CDR1 MNHEY and CDR2 SVGAGI come from the germline V gene. The V end lost 5 bases, the J end lost 4 bases, and 5 bases lay between the germline ends. CDR3 DNA sequence: TGTGCCAGCAGTCTGGCAGAGACCCAGTACTTC. Protein sequence: CASSLAETQYF.

This clone was seen more than once but under ten times. CDR3 nucleotides: TGTGCCAGCAGTGTAATGGGGGCGAGCACCGGGGAGCTGTTTTTT. It is translated as CASSVMGASTGELFF. The chain is built from TRBV2 and TRBJ2-2; a possible D gene is TRBD1 (6 bases). Germline CDR1 is SNHLY and CDR2 is FYNNEI. The CDR3 has 15 residues. V lost 4 bases and J 4 bases, leaving 13 bases between the germline ends.

V and J are TRBV7-2 and TRBJ2-3, with 8 bases identical to TRBD2. Per the germline V gene, CDR1 is SGHTA and CDR2 is FQGNSA. The CDR3 is made up of 16 amino acids. Unmatched junction bases numbered 7, after V lost 1 base and J lost 4 bases. The CDR3 here is CASSLVGGGQADTQYF. CDR3 coding DNA: TGTGCCAGCAGCTTAGTCGGCGGGGGGCAGGCAGATACGCAGTATTTT. Variable domain in full (rest from reference TRBV7-2 and TRBJ2-3): GAGVSQSPSNKVTEKGKDVELRCDPISGHTALYWYRQSLGQGLEFLIYFQGNSAPDKSGLPSDRFSAERTGGSVSTLTIQRTQQEDSAVYLCASSLVGGGQADTQYFGPGTRLTVL.

This chain links TRBV18 with TRBJ2-7; no reliable D call. There are 13 residues in the CDR3. Germline loops: CDR1 KGHSH, CDR2 LQKENI. Trimming pared 0 bases from V and 0 bases from J, leaving 3 bases between. The CDR3 spells CASSPPSSYEQYF. The CDR3 DNA sequence: TGTGCCAGCTCACCACCTAGCTCCTACGAGCAGTACTTC.

The rearrangement links TRBV10-3 to TRBJ1-1; D may be TRBD1 (6 bases). From germline, CDR1 is ENHRY and CDR2 SYGVKD. This CDR3 is 14 amino acids long. V lost 5 bases, J lost 5 bases, and 15 bases lay in between. CDR3 sequence reads: CAISPQGTRTEAFF. The CDR3 nucleotides are TGTGCCATCAGTCCACAGGGCACACGGACTGAAGCTTTCTTT.

The rearrangement joins TRBV10-3 to TRBJ2-7; perhaps TRBD2 as D (5 bases). V was pared by 0 bases and J by 6 bases, with 9 bases between. In germline, CDR1 is ENHRY, CDR2 SYGVKD. This CDR3 is 13 amino acids long. CDR3: CAISESPGFEQYF. The CDR3 DNA follows: TGTGCCATCAGTGAGTCCCCGGGGTTCGAGCAGTACTTC.

The chain combines TRBV19 with TRBJ2-4; TRBD1 matches at 10 bases. Germline lookup yields CDR1 LNHDA and CDR2 SQIVND (reference sequence). This CDR3 has 17 residues. V was pared by 6 bases and J by 8 bases, with 16 bases of the junction left unmatched. CDR3 nucleotides: TGTGCCAGTAGCCCGGCGACAGGGGGCTTGAATGTGTACATTCAGTACTTC. Translation: CASSPATGGLNVYIQYF.

The chain joins TRBV28 to TRBJ1-2; TRBD1 is a possible D gene (5 bases). V lost 10 bases and J lost 4, with 13 bases in between. CDR1 MDHEN and CDR2 SYDVKM come from the germline V gene. The CDR3 has 12 amino acids. CDR3 protein: CAIVDGGYGYTF. As DNA, the CDR3 is TGTGCCATCGTCGACGGGGGCTATGGCTACACCTTC.

V usage is TRBV30 and J usage is TRBJ1-1; D perhaps matches TRBD1 (6 bases). This CDR3 is built from 17 residues. Deletions cut 0 bases from V and 1 base from J, with 18 bases between. The germline V gene encodes CDR1 GTSNPN and CDR2 SVGIG (reference sequence). As DNA, the CDR3 is TGTGCCTGGAGTGTAGGAGACAGGTCCCCGTGGAACACTGAAGCTTTCTTT. Encoded protein: CAWSVGDRSPWNTEAFF.

This clone showed up just once. The chain has TRBV9 and TRBJ2-5; tentative D call: TRBD2 (7 bases). The germline gives CDR1 SGDLS, CDR2 YYNGEE. V lost 2 bases and J lost 2, with 16 bases in between. This CDR3 spans 16 amino acids. Here the CDR3 DNA reads TGTGCCAGCAGCGTTGGAAGGGGGGGAAAACAAGAGACCCAGTACTTC. Translated: CASSVGRGGKQETQYF.

The chain recombines TRBV14 with TRBJ2-5, with 7 positions matching TRBD1. The CDR3 sequence is 15 residues long. The germline V gene has CDR1 SGHDN and CDR2 FVKESK. V lost 5 bases to trimming and J lost 5 bases; unmatched junction nucleotides: 11. CDR3 loop: CASSARGLVVETQYF. The CDR3 DNA reads as TGTGCCAGCAGCGCAAGGGGGCTCGTAGTGGAGACCCAGTACTTC.

Written as DNA, the CDR3 is TGTGCCAGTGGGACAGGCCCGATTAGCCTCCACTTT. It is translated as CASGTGPISLHF. The rearrangement joins TRBV19 to TRBJ1-6; 8 positions match TRBD1. The CDR3 consists of 12 residues. From germline, CDR1 is LNHDA and CDR2 SQIVND (reference sequence). V lost 8 bases, J lost 15 bases, and 9 bases stayed unmatched.

V usage is TRBV7-8 and J usage is TRBJ1-2, with a tentative D call TRBD1 (6 bases). Trimming shortened V by 5 bases and J by 2 bases, and 15 bases separated the two germline ends. The CDR3 extends over 15 amino acids. Per germline, CDR1 SGHVS and CDR2 FQNEAQ. The CDR3 region is CASSTGHGANYGYTF. Here the CDR3 DNA reads TGTGCCAGCAGCACGGGACACGGGGCAAACTATGGCTACACCTTC.

The V gene is TRBV7-8, the J gene TRBJ1-2; D gene ambiguous. V was trimmed by 4 bases and J by 4 bases, leaving 7 bases between them. Germline CDR1 and CDR2: SGHVS and FQNEAQ. The CDR3 totals 12 residues. The DNA of the CDR3 is TGTGCCAGCAGCTCGGGAATCTATGGCTACACCTTC. Translated, it gives CASSSGIYGYTF. Together with reference TRBV7-8 and TRBJ1-2, the CDR3 gives the full variable domain: GAGVSQSPRYKVAKRGQDVALRCDPISGHVSLFWYQQALGQGPEFLTYFQNEAQLDKSGLPSDRFFAERPEGSVSTLKIQRTQQEDSAVYLCASSSGIYGYTFGSGTRLTVV.

The rearrangement uses TRBV28 and TRBJ2-6, with D maybe TRBD1 (6 bases). This CDR3 region has 15 residues. Germline assignment: CDR1 MDHEN and CDR2 SYDVKM. The V gene lost 7 bases and the J gene lost 1 base, with 11 bases spanning the gap. In DNA, the CDR3 is TGTGCCAGCACGGTAACAGGGTCTGGGGCCAACGTCCTGACTTTC. Its translation: CASTVTGSGANVLTF.